Sequencing of this T cell receptor (beta chain) was carried out in a study of blood T cell repertoires in COVID-19. One Seattle source followed patients from active infection through their disease course. Trimming took 4 bases from V and 0 from J, leaving 5 bases between them. Germline loops: CDR1 LNHDA, CDR2 SQIVND (reference sequence). The CDR3 loop spans 13 amino acids. This table comes from immunoSEQ multiplex PCR, and its TCRdb copy is limited to in-frame clones, with some not included. This repertoire shows about 69,000 clones, 70% to 85% found once; its top ten account for approximately 12%. This chain joins TRBV19 and TRBJ2-3, with D hard to call. The sequence derives from a man aged 45-65 years with COVID-19, enrolled during active disease. The sample consisted of peripheral blood. The CDR3 sequence is CASSTLSTDTQYF. For the CDR3, the DNA is TGTGCCAGTAGTACCCTTAGCACAGATACGCAGTATTTT.